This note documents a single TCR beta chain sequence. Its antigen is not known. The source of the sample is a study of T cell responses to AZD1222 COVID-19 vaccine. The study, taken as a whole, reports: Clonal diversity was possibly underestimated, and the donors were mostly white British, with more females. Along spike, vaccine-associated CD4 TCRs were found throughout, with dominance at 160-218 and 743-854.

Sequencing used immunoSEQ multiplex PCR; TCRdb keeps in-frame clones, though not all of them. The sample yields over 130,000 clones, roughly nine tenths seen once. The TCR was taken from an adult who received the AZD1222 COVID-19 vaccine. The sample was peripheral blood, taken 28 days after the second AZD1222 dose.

The CDR3 bases are TGTGCCACCAGTGACCTAGCTAACACCGGGGAGCTGTTTTTT. This gives the protein CATSDLANTGELFF. The chain uses TRBV24-1 and TRBJ2-2, with D tentatively TRBD2 (5 bases). In germline, CDR1 is KGHDR, CDR2 SFDVKD. The CDR3 covers 14 residues. V shed 4 bases and J shed 2 bases, with 7 bases lying between them.